Shown below are 22 T cell receptor beta chains from a single sample sequenced in a study of blood T cell repertoires in COVID-19. TCRdb's table, derived via immunoSEQ multiplex PCR, lists solely in-frame clones and lacks some. The table has fewer than 450,000 clones, 85% to 90% seen once. Sequencing input: PBMCs or T cells enriched from blood (not recorded which). These receptors originate from a woman aged 18-29 years who had recovered from COVID-19.

The chain links TRBV30 to TRBJ2-7; D is unresolved. V was shortened by 6 bases and J by 4 bases, with 13 bases between the two germline ends. The CDR3 is 12 residues long. Per the germline V gene, CDR1 is GTSNPN and CDR2 is SVGIG (reference sequence). CDR3 loop: CACLRSGYEQYF. DNA of the CDR3: TGTGCCTGTCTACGATCGGGTTACGAGCAGTACTTC.

Of note for this clone: In the same sample, other DNA sequences code for this CDR3. The gene calls are TRBV7-3 and TRBJ1-1; D call uncertain. Germline V gene data show CDR1 as SGHTA and CDR2 as FQGTGA. This CDR3 comprises 13 residues. V lost 5 bases, J lost 0 bases, and 7 bases lay in between. In DNA, the CDR3 is TGTGCCAGCAGCCTAGCTCTGAACACTGAAGCTTTCTTT. Protein sequence: CASSLALNTEAFF. Combining the CDR3 with reference TRBV7-3 and TRBJ1-1 gives the whole variable domain GAGVSQTPSNKVTEKGKYVELRCDPISGHTALYWYRQSLGQGPEFLIYFQGTGAADDSGLPNDRFFAVRPEGSVSTLKIQRTERGDSAVYLCASSLALNTEAFFGQGTRLTVV.

The V and J genes are TRBV3-1 (or the pseudogene TRBV3-2) and TRBJ1-6; D is perhaps TRBD1 (6 bases). Looked up from germline, CDR1 is LGHDT and CDR2 is YNNKEL (reference sequence). The CDR3 consists of 15 residues. Trimming shortened V by 10 bases and J by 0 bases, and 13 bases separated the two germline ends. This CDR3 is CATAGDNSYNSPLHF. The DNA of the CDR3 is TGTGCCACCGCAGGGGACAACTCCTATAATTCACCCCTCCACTTT.

This clone came up a few times. The rearrangement joins TRBV3-1 (or the pseudogene TRBV3-2) to TRBJ2-2; the D gene is possibly TRBD1 (6 bases). CDR3 length: 16 residues. The V gene lost 4 bases and the J gene lost 4 bases, with 16 bases spanning the gap. The V gene's germline CDR1 is LGHDT and CDR2 YNNKEL (reference sequence). CDR3 sequence reads: CASSPDTGHLTGELFF. The CDR3 coding sequence is TGTGCCAGCAGCCCCGACACGGGACATCTCACCGGGGAGCTGTTTTTT.

The V and J genes are TRBV19 and TRBJ2-7; TRBD1 might be the D (5 bases). Per the germline V gene, CDR1 is LNHDA and CDR2 is SQIVND (reference sequence). This CDR3 has 12 residues. V lost 9 bases to trimming and J lost 3 bases, with 12 bases between them. For the CDR3, the DNA is TGTGCCAGGGGGCGGCCTTGCTACGAGCAGTACTTC. Amino acid sequence: CARGRPCYEQYF.

This rearrangement joins TRBV12-5 to TRBJ1-5; D possibly corresponds to TRBD1 (6 bases). CDR1 is LGHNT and CDR2 is FRNRAP in the germline V gene. CDR3 length equals 20 residues. The V end was cut by 0 bases, the J end by 3 bases, with 24 bases between. Written as DNA, the CDR3 is TGTGCTAGTGGTTTGGTTCCCCTATTGGTTCCCGACAGGATCAATCAGCCCCAGCATTTT. The encoded protein is CASGLVPLLVPDRINQPQHF.

The chain has TRBV27 and TRBJ2-7; D unresolved. The CDR3 runs to 12 residues. Germline CDR1 and CDR2: MNHEY and SMNVEV (reference sequence). V lost 2 bases and J lost 3, with 5 bases in between. CDR3 sequence: CASSLHFYEQYF. The CDR3 nucleotides read TGTGCCAGCAGTTTACACTTCTACGAGCAGTACTTC.

The sample holds one count of this clone. The CDR3 DNA sequence: TGTGCCAGCTCACCATCAACAGGGGTATCCTACGAGCAGTACTTC. This gives the protein CASSPSTGVSYEQYF. This chain joins TRBV18 and TRBJ2-7; 7 bases match TRBD1. The germline CDR1 and CDR2 sequences are KGHSH and LQKENI. Trimming removed 2 bases from V and 1 base from J; junction bases left unmatched: 5. CDR3 length: 15 residues.

This clone was observed once. V is TRBV10-1 and J is TRBJ1-4; 7 nucleotides align to TRBD1. V lost 4 bases to trimming and J lost 8 bases; unmatched junction nucleotides: 4. Germline CDR1 is WNHNN and CDR2 is SYGVQD (reference sequence). The CDR3 is 13 amino acids. The CDR3 DNA sequence: TGCGCCAGCAGTGTTTACAGGGGAGAAAAACTGTTTTTT. It codes for CASSVYRGEKLFF.

The V call is TRBV9, the J call TRBJ1-2; TRBD1 matches at 7 bases. Germline CDR1 and CDR2: SGDLS and YYNGEE. This CDR3 has 18 amino acids. V shed 4 bases and J 4 bases; nucleotides not matched to a gene: 19. CDR3 amino acids: CASSFMTGPDSAAYGYTF. The CDR3 DNA follows: TGTGCCAGCAGCTTTATGACAGGGCCCGATTCTGCAGCCTATGGCTACACCTTC. Drawing the rest from reference TRBV9 and TRBJ1-2, the complete variable domain is DSGVTQTPKHLITATGQRVTLRCSPRSGDLSVYWYQQSLDQGLQFLIQYYNGEERAKGNILERFSAQQFPDLHSELNLSSLELGDSALYFCASSFMTGPDSAAYGYTFGSGTRLTVV.

The rearrangement links TRBV10-2 to TRBJ2-2, with a possible D match to TRBD1 (5 bases). V was cut by 5 bases and J by 6 bases, with 7 bases left in between. The CDR3 runs 12 residues. Germline CDR1 is WSHSY and CDR2 is SAAADI. The CDR3 sequence: CASSYRSGELFF. The CDR3 nucleotides read TGCGCCAGCAGTTACAGGTCCGGGGAGCTGTTTTTT.

The DNA of the CDR3 is TGTGCCAGCAGCGTAGGGGCGGACAGTGTCGCCTATGGCTACACCTTC. Encoded protein: CASSVGADSVAYGYTF. J is TRBJ1-2 and V is TRBV9; a weak D match, TRBD1 (6 bases). Germline CDR1 reads SGDLS; CDR2 reads YYNGEE. V lost 0 bases to trimming and J lost 4 bases, with 16 bases between them. CDR3 size: 16 residues.

The chain links TRBV30 to TRBJ1-5; D is perhaps TRBD1 (5 bases). The CDR3 covers 15 residues. The V gene lost 3 bases and the J gene lost 0 bases, with 12 bases spanning the gap. CDR1 GTSNPN and CDR2 SVGIG come from the germline V gene (reference sequence). CDR3 region: CAWRYTGDSNQPQHF. DNA for the CDR3: TGTGCCTGGAGATATACAGGAGATAGCAATCAGCCCCAGCATTTT.

The rearrangement uses TRBV30 and TRBJ2-7, with a possible D match to TRBD1 (6 bases). This CDR3 comprises 15 residues. V lost 6 bases, J lost 3 bases, and 21 bases lay in between. Germline V CDR1 and CDR2: GTSNPN, SVGIG (reference sequence). The CDR3 reads CACTPPDSKFYEQYF. CDR3 DNA: TGTGCCTGCACCCCCCCGGACAGCAAATTCTACGAGCAGTACTTC.

V gene TRBV2 combines with J gene TRBJ2-3; D gene unclear. The V gene lost 7 bases and the J gene lost 0 bases, with 17 bases spanning the gap. This CDR3 has 16 residues. The V gene's germline CDR1 is SNHLY and CDR2 FYNNEI. CDR3 in DNA: TGTGCCAGCACCCAAAAACTACCAGCTAGCACAGATACGCAGTATTTT. It translates to CASTQKLPASTDTQYF.

The chain carries TRBV4-1 and TRBJ1-5; D unclear. The CDR3 consists of 15 residues. CDR1 and CDR2 (germline): MGHRA, YSYEKL. Trimming removed 4 bases from V and 6 bases from J, with 16 bases in between. This CDR3 is CASSLEDSMGQPQHF. CDR3 DNA sequence: TGCGCCAGCAGCCTGGAGGACTCGATGGGTCAGCCCCAGCATTTT.

This chain connects TRBV6-4 to TRBJ2-3; D not certain. The CDR3 is 12 residues long. The germline V and J ends were trimmed by 0 bases and 9 bases, with 7 bases remaining between them. Germline V lookup: CDR1 MRHNA, CDR2 SNTAGT. DNA for the CDR3: TGTGCCAGCAGTGACTCCGGCGGAACGCAGTATTTT. It yields the protein CASSDSGGTQYF.

This clone was recorded once. J is TRBJ1-3 and V is TRBV11-2; D remains ambiguous. The CDR3 runs to 17 residues. V lost 2 bases and J 1 base, leaving 15 bases between the germline ends. Germline assignment: CDR1 SGHAT and CDR2 FQNNGV. CDR3 nucleotides: TGTGCCAGCAGCTTACGGGAGATCACGCGTTCTGGAAACACCATATATTTT. This gives the protein CASSLREITRSGNTIYF.

The chain links TRBV18 to TRBJ1-6; D uncertain. There are 16 residues in the CDR3. V was trimmed by 0 bases and J by 3 bases, leaving 9 bases between them. Germline V gene lookup returns CDR1 KGHSH and CDR2 LQKENI. The CDR3 DNA sequence: TGTGCCAGCTCACCACCTTCGGGGAACTATAATTCACCCCTCCACTTT. It encodes CASSPPSGNYNSPLHF.

The chain combines TRBV18 with TRBJ2-7; 7 nucleotides match TRBD1. The CDR3 is 14 amino acids. V lost 3 bases, J lost 3 bases, and 5 bases stayed unmatched. Per germline, CDR1 KGHSH and CDR2 LQKENI. The CDR3 region is CASSPGQIHYEQYF. In nucleotides, the CDR3 is TGTGCCAGCTCACCGGGACAGATTCACTACGAGCAGTACTTC.

CDR3 loop: CASSRDRATNEKLFF. In nucleotides, the CDR3 is TGCGCCAGCAGCCGGGACAGGGCGACTAATGAAAAACTGTTTTTT. The chain is built from TRBV4-1 and TRBJ1-4; TRBD1 aligns across 9 bases. Germline loops: CDR1 MGHRA, CDR2 YSYEKL. Losses at the gene ends were 4 bases for V and 2 bases for J; bases not matched to a gene: 2. This CDR3 contains 15 residues.

The chain's CDR3 is CASSGGTANNEKLFF. The CDR3 DNA is TGTGCCAGCAGCGGGGGGACAGCGAATAATGAAAAACTGTTTTTT. V is TRBV9 and J is TRBJ1-4; 7 bases are shared with TRBD1. The CDR3 has 15 amino acids. J was trimmed by 4 bases and V by 3 bases; bases with no gene match: 6. Germline loops: CDR1 SGDLS, CDR2 YYNGEE.